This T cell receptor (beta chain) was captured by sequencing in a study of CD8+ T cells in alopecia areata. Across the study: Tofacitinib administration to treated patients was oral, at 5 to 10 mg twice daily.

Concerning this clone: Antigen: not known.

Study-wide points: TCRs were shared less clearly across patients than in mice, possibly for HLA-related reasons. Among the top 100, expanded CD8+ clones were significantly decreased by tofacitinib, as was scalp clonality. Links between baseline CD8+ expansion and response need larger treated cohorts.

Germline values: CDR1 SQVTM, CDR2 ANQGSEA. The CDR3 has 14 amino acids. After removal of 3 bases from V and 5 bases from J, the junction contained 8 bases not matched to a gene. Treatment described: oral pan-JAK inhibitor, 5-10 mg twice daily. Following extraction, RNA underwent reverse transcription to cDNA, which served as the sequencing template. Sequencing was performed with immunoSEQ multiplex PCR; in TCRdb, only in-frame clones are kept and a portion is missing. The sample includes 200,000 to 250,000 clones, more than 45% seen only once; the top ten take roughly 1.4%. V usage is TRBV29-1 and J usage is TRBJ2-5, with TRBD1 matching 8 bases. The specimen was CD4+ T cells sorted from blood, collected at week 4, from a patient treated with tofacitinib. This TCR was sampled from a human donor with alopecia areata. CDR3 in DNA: TGCAGCGTTGATCGCCAGGGGGCCGGGGAGACCCAGTACTTC. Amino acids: CSVDRQGAGETQYF.